The 31 T cell receptor beta chains below all came from one sample that was sequenced in a study of cytomegalovirus exposure and HLA in healthy donors. A multiplex PCR was run with 60 Vbeta primers and 13 Jbeta primers. Clones were read by immunoSEQ multiplex PCR, and TCRdb kept only the in-frame ones, dropping some. Listed are approximately 120,000 clones; approximately 0.99% falls within the top ten. Specimen: PBMCs. These receptors were obtained from a man aged 18-30 years in good health and CMV-seronegative.

The rearrangement uses TRBV7-8 and TRBJ2-1; 7 positions agree with TRBD2. The CDR3 runs 14 residues. Germline values: CDR1 SGHVS, CDR2 FQNEAQ. The ends lost 4 bases at V and 10 bases at J; junction bases unmatched: 10. The CDR3 bases are TGTGCCAGCAGCTCGCCGGGACTACTCCAGGAGCAGTTCTTC. Encoded protein: CASSSPGLLQEQFF.

V gene TRBV5-1 combines with J gene TRBJ2-7; D is perhaps TRBD2 (5 bases). V was cut by 0 bases and J by 2 bases, with 9 bases left in between. Germline CDR1 is SGHRS and CDR2 is YFSETQ. The CDR3 contains 14 residues. The CDR3 region is CASSLGTRAYEQYF. DNA for the CDR3: TGCGCCAGCAGCTTGGGGACGCGGGCCTACGAGCAGTACTTC.

The chain joins TRBV7-9 to TRBJ2-7; D unresolved. This CDR3 is 13 amino acids long. In germline, CDR1 is SEHNR, CDR2 FQNEAQ (reference sequence). Trimming removed 5 bases at V and 1 base at J, with 9 bases between. CDR3 DNA sequence: TGTGCCAGCAGCCATACAGATTCCTACGAGCAGTACTTC. Translating gives CASSHTDSYEQYF.

The rearrangement uses TRBV30 and TRBJ1-5; weak D call: TRBD1 (5 bases). CDR1 and CDR2 from the germline V gene are GTSNPN and SVGIG (reference sequence). Trimming left V 3 bases short and J 0 bases short, with 12 bases between. CDR3 size: 15 residues. The CDR3 is CAWSIGTNSNQPQHF. The CDR3 DNA sequence: TGTGCCTGGAGCATAGGGACTAATAGCAATCAGCCCCAGCATTTT.

The chain employs TRBV5-1 and TRBJ2-7; D gene unclear. The V gene lost 1 base and the J gene lost 0 bases, with 8 bases spanning the gap. Germline V gene lookup returns CDR1 SGHRS and CDR2 YFSETQ. The CDR3 sequence is 14 residues long. In DNA form, the CDR3 reads TGCGCCAGCAGCTTGAACAAGCGCTCCTACGAGCAGTACTTC. It yields the protein CASSLNKRSYEQYF.

A word on this clone: A junction end diverges from the germline sequence, so it may reflect a read error. V and J are TRBV30 and TRBJ2-3; D possibly corresponds to TRBD2 (5 bases). This CDR3 contains 15 residues. In germline, CDR1 is GTSNPN, CDR2 SVGIG (reference sequence). The CDR3, as DNA: TGTGCCGGGAGTGTTTGGTCGGGAAGCACAGATACGCAGTATTTT. It yields the protein CAGSVWSGSTDTQYF.

The rearrangement joins TRBV7-9 to TRBJ1-2; no clear D gene. Between the trimmed V and J ends, which lost 1 base and 7 bases, there was a span of 7 bases. Germline V CDR1 and CDR2: SEHNR, FQNEAQ (reference sequence). This CDR3 is 12 amino acids long. The DNA of the CDR3 is TGTGCCAGCAGCTTAGGCGGATTTGGCTACACCTTC. Translation gives CASSLGGFGYTF.

The chain is built from TRBV27 and TRBJ2-5; 9 bases fit TRBD2. This CDR3 comprises 15 residues. Germline values: CDR1 MNHEY, CDR2 SMNVEV (reference sequence). Trimming at V came to 2 bases and at J to 3 bases, leaving 4 bases not matched to a gene. CDR3 nucleotides: TGTGCCAGCAGTTTAGCTAGCGGGATAGAAGAGACCCAGTACTTC. Residues: CASSLASGIEETQYF.

This chain links TRBV7-2 with TRBJ2-1; 10 nucleotides line up with TRBD2. J lost 6 bases, V lost 6 bases, and 11 bases had no gene match. This CDR3 spans 16 amino acids. The germline gives CDR1 SGHTA, CDR2 FQGNSA. CDR3 amino acids: CASRDSAGGPFNEQFF. CDR3 DNA sequence: TGTGCCAGCAGAGACTCAGCGGGAGGGCCTTTCAATGAGCAGTTCTTC.

The chain carries TRBV4-2 and TRBJ2-3; maybe TRBD2 (5 bases). V was shortened by 8 bases and J by 3 bases, with 12 bases between the two germline ends. CDR3 length: 13 amino acids. Germline CDR1 LGHNA, CDR2 YNFKEQ. The CDR3, as DNA: TGTGCCAGCGGAGGAGACTATACAGATACGCAGTATTTT. This gives the protein CASGGDYTDTQYF.

J is TRBJ1-1 and V is TRBV19; maybe TRBD1 (6 bases). Germline CDR1 reads LNHDA; CDR2 reads SQIVND (reference sequence). This CDR3 spans 16 amino acids. Trimming pared 5 bases from V and 0 bases from J, leaving 16 bases between. The CDR3 coding sequence is TGTGCCAGTAGTGGGGGGGGCGAACCGATGAACACTGAAGCTTTCTTT. Protein sequence: CASSGGGEPMNTEAFF.

The chain employs TRBV19 and TRBJ1-2; 8 bases agree with TRBD1. The V gene end was trimmed by 1 base and the J gene end by 8 bases; junction bases not matched to a gene: 9. The CDR3 has 15 amino acids. CDR1 is LNHDA, CDR2 SQIVND, per germline (reference sequence). In DNA form, the CDR3 reads TGTGCCAGTAGTATAGGACAGGGGACGACCAGGGGCTACACCTTC. Amino acid sequence: CASSIGQGTTRGYTF.

The chain recombines TRBV7-9 with TRBJ1-2; D is perhaps TRBD1 (6 bases). Trimming stripped 5 bases from V and 0 bases from J, with 16 bases between. This CDR3 is built from 16 residues. In germline, CDR1 is SEHNR, CDR2 FQNEAQ (reference sequence). This CDR3 is CASSAPGRTANYGYTF. Written as DNA, the CDR3 is TGTGCCAGCAGCGCGCCGGGACGGACAGCTAACTATGGCTACACCTTC.

The chain joins TRBV28 to TRBJ1-3; D is undetermined. V lost 3 bases to trimming and J lost 4 bases, with 10 bases between them. Germline assignment: CDR1 MDHEN and CDR2 SYDVKM. This CDR3 spans 14 amino acids. The CDR3 DNA sequence: TGTGCCAGCAGTTTTATGTTCGGGGGAAACACCATATATTTT. Its protein product is CASSFMFGGNTIYF.

The gene calls are TRBV10-3 and TRBJ2-7, with TRBD1 matching 9 bases. V shed 7 bases and J 5 bases; nucleotides not matched to a gene: 12. Germline lookup yields CDR1 ENHRY and CDR2 SYGVKD. This CDR3 is built from 15 residues. The CDR3 sequence is CAITPTGGVRNEQYF. The CDR3 coding sequence is TGTGCCATCACCCCAACAGGGGGCGTTCGTAACGAGCAGTACTTC.

The V gene is TRBV4-2, the J gene TRBJ2-7; 7 nucleotides agree with TRBD1. The CDR3 loop spans 18 amino acids. Trimming at V came to 1 base and at J to 0 bases, leaving 12 bases not matched to a gene. CDR1 is LGHNA, CDR2 YNFKEQ, per germline. The CDR3 DNA follows: TGTGCCAGCAGCCAAGGGGCAGGGGGACGCGGGTACTCCTACGAGCAGTACTTC. Translation: CASSQGAGGRGYSYEQYF.

The chain links TRBV6-4 to TRBJ1-1; D possibly corresponds to TRBD1 (5 bases). The germline CDR1 and CDR2 sequences are MRHNA and SNTAGT. V was cut by 6 bases and J by 1 base, with 9 bases left in between. The CDR3 length is 13 residues. The CDR3 loop is CASRETANTEAFF. CDR3 nucleotides: TGTGCCAGCAGGGAGACAGCGAACACTGAAGCTTTCTTT.

The chain couples TRBV6-5 to TRBJ1-5; 7 nucleotides line up with TRBD1. The CDR3 covers 14 residues. V lost 5 bases, J lost 3 bases, and 4 bases stayed unmatched. Germline-derived CDR1 and CDR2 are MNHEY and SVGAGI. The CDR3 sequence: CASSVTGINQPQHF. CDR3 in DNA: TGTGCCAGCAGTGTGACAGGGATCAATCAGCCCCAGCATTTT.

The CDR3, as DNA: TGTGCCAGCAGTTACGAGAGGGAGCAGTTCTTC. Translating it yields CASSYEREQFF. The chain recombines TRBV6-5 with TRBJ2-1; unclear D gene. The CDR3 has 11 amino acids. The germline V gene has CDR1 MNHEY and CDR2 SVGAGI. V lost 2 bases to trimming and J lost 10 bases, with 6 bases between them.

The rearrangement uses TRBV9 and TRBJ2-2; TRBD1 is a possible D gene (6 bases). Per germline, CDR1 SGDLS and CDR2 YYNGEE. V was clipped by 0 bases and J by 2 bases, with 8 bases between them. The CDR3 runs 15 residues. DNA for the CDR3: TGTGCCAGCAGCGTAGTGGGACACAACACCGGGGAGCTGTTTTTT. It translates to CASSVVGHNTGELFF.

This chain joins TRBV30 and TRBJ2-7; the D is unclear. V shed 4 bases and J shed 7 bases, with 14 bases lying between them. Germline values: CDR1 GTSNPN, CDR2 SVGIG (reference sequence). The CDR3 is made up of 12 amino acids. As DNA, the CDR3 is TGTGCCTGGATGGAACTCCCGCGGGAGCAGTACTTC. Translated: CAWMELPREQYF.

This chain joins TRBV15 and TRBJ2-7; 9 bases line up with TRBD1. With 3 bases clipped from V and 6 bases from J, the junction kept 3 bases outside the gene matches. The CDR3 is 13 amino acids. Germline loops: CDR1 LNHNV, CDR2 YYDKDF (reference sequence). The DNA for the CDR3 is TGTGCCACCAGCAGGGGGACAGGGCTCGAGCAGTACTTC. This translates into CATSRGTGLEQYF.

The gene calls are TRBV2 and TRBJ2-5, with 7 positions matching TRBD2. Germline V gene lookup returns CDR1 SNHLY and CDR2 FYNNEI. Trimming cost V 7 bases and J 2 bases; bases outside gene matches: 13. This CDR3 has 16 residues. As DNA, the CDR3 is TGTGCCAGCACTTACAGCGGGGCCCGAAATCAAGAGACCCAGTACTTC. This translates into CASTYSGARNQETQYF. The full variable domain, in which reference TRBV2 and TRBJ2-5 provide the parts outside the CDR3, is EPEVTQTPSHQVTQMGQEVILRCVPISNHLYFYWYRQILGQKVEFLVSFYNNEISEKSEIFDDQFSVERPDGSNFTLKIRSTKLEDSAMYFCASTYSGARNQETQYFGPGTRLLVL.

V is TRBV29-1 and J is TRBJ1-2; 7 bases match TRBD1. The CDR3 runs to 12 residues. The V segment lost 4 bases and the J segment 6 bases; nucleotides outside the gene matches: 5. Germline V gene sequence: CDR1 SQVTM, CDR2 ANQGSEA. The CDR3 is CSVVGGTDGYTF. The CDR3, as DNA: TGCAGCGTTGTTGGGGGGACAGATGGCTACACCTTC. Full variable domain (outside the CDR3, taken from reference TRBV29-1 and TRBJ1-2): SAVISQKPSRDICQRGTSLTIQCQVDSQVTMMFWYRQQPGQSLTLIATANQGSEATYESGFVIDKFPISRPNLTFSTLTVSNMSPEDSSIYLCSVVGGTDGYTFGSGTRLTVV.

This chain uses TRBV30 with TRBJ1-2; D is ambiguous. CDR3 length: 19 amino acids. Trimming pared 0 bases from V and 2 bases from J, leaving 25 bases between. Per the germline V gene, CDR1 is GTSNPN and CDR2 is SVGIG (reference sequence). The CDR3 region has the DNA TGTGCCTGGAGTGTACTACGGAGAACCTCGTCCGTAATGAACTATGGCTACACCTTC. Amino acids: CAWSVLRRTSSVMNYGYTF.

The rearrangement joins TRBV29-1 to TRBJ2-1, with 8 bases identical to TRBD2. Looked up from germline, CDR1 is SQVTM and CDR2 is ANQGSEA. This CDR3 has 15 residues. The trim removed 3 bases at V and 4 bases at J, leaving 8 bases unmatched. CDR3 in DNA: TGCAGCGTTGAGACCGGGACTAGTATATACAATGAGCAGTTCTTC. Amino acid sequence: CSVETGTSIYNEQFF.

The J gene is TRBJ1-2, the V gene TRBV29-1; no clear D gene. The CDR3 runs 14 residues. Germline CDR1 is SQVTM and CDR2 is ANQGSEA. Trimming removed 3 bases at V and 10 bases at J, with 21 bases between. CDR3 bases: TGCAGCGTTGACCCACCAATAACGGTTGGACTCTACACCTTC. It yields the protein CSVDPPITVGLYTF.

The V gene is TRBV29-1, the J gene TRBJ2-2; no clear D gene. The germline CDR1 and CDR2 sequences are SQVTM and ANQGSEA. Trimming left V 4 bases short and J 0 bases short, with 9 bases between. This CDR3 has 14 amino acids. CDR3 DNA: TGCAGCGTTGGAGGTTGGCCGAACACCGGGGAGCTGTTTTTT. This gives the protein CSVGGWPNTGELFF.

This chain links TRBV18 with TRBJ2-5; TRBD1 matches at 8 bases. This CDR3 is 13 amino acids long. The V segment lost 5 bases and the J segment 5 bases; nucleotides outside the gene matches: 4. Germline assignment: CDR1 KGHSH and CDR2 LQKENI. CDR3 loop: CASSGNRGETQYF. CDR3 nucleotide sequence: TGTGCCAGCTCAGGAAACAGGGGGGAGACCCAGTACTTC.

CDR3 region: CASSDGGWGNTGELFF. CDR3 in DNA: TGTGCCAGCAGTGACGGGGGGTGGGGAAACACCGGGGAGCTGTTTTTT. The chain combines TRBV2 with TRBJ2-2; 7 nucleotides align to TRBD2. Trimming at V came to 3 bases and at J to 2 bases, leaving 6 bases not matched to a gene. Per germline, CDR1 SNHLY and CDR2 FYNNEI. The length of the CDR3 is 16 residues.

The CDR3: CATGAGGAGSPLHF. CDR3 nucleotides: TGTGCCACCGGGGCGGGAGGGGCGGGCTCACCCCTCCACTTT. The chain combines TRBV19 with TRBJ1-6; D might be TRBD1 (5 bases). The germline V gene encodes CDR1 LNHDA and CDR2 SQIVND (reference sequence). Trimming cost V 10 bases and J 10 bases, with 20 bases left between them. The CDR3 is made up of 14 amino acids.